This T cell receptor beta chain is drawn from a study of T cell responses to AZD1222 COVID-19 vaccine. Findings of the study overall: The peak T cell response came first, and repertoires were sampled only after it. Seropositivity was recorded at baseline in only a handful of AZD1222 recipients.

Clones were sequenced by immunoSEQ multiplex PCR, and TCRdb holds only the in-frame ones, with some missing. There are 99,000 or so clones in the sample; approximately 90% occur only once, and 2% to 3% lies in the top ten. Turning to this clone: The antigen is undetermined.

The sequence was obtained from an adult in good health. The specimen comprised peripheral blood, sampled on day 0 of AZD1222 vaccination.

The CDR3 sequence is CATWTVDNYGYTF. The CDR3 nucleotides read TGTGCCACTTGGACAGTAGATAACTATGGCTACACCTTC. This chain links TRBV19 with TRBJ1-2; a weak D match, TRBD1 (6 bases). This CDR3 has 13 residues. Trimming cost V 10 bases and J 1 base, with 13 bases left between them. Germline V gives CDR1 LNHDA, CDR2 SQIVND (reference sequence).